This is a list of T cell receptor beta chains from one sample in a study of monozygotic twins with inflammatory bowel disease. TCRdb re-analyzed the 5' RACE reads; it lists each CDR3 protein once, without DNA. This sample carries 150,000 or so distinct CDR3 sequences, with over 1% going to the ten biggest clones. The sample was blood. The receptors come from a human donor with ulcerative colitis or Crohn's disease, or a healthy co-twin of an affected twin (not recorded which). The CDR3 runs from the conserved cysteine through the conserved F or W.

j_call	v_call	cdr3_aa
TRBJ2-5	TRBV27	CASSLGQPKETQYF
TRBJ1-5	TRBV12-3/TRBV12-4	CASSLMDRVLDNQPQHF
TRBJ2-7	TRBV12-3/TRBV12-4	CASSFSLGEQYF
TRBJ2-1	TRBV7-2	CASSLVVFGGNEQFF
TRBJ2-2	TRBV9	CASSGWTSGRVQVTGELFF
TRBJ2-1	TRBV3-1	CASSQTGGAGNEQFF
TRBJ2-3	TRBV6-6	CALKEVGSTDTQYF
TRBJ2-1	TRBV4-1	CASSQVDLISYNEQFF
TRBJ2-7	TRBV19	CASSFNRDGTYEQYF
TRBJ1-2	TRBV12-3/TRBV12-4	CASSRNVGGGNYGYTF
TRBJ1-5	TRBV30	CAWSVSSNQPQHF
TRBJ1-2	TRBV29-1	CSVVINYGYTF
TRBJ2-1	TRBV29-1	CSVKGRLAGGHEQFF
TRBJ2-5	TRBV23-1	CASSPRGGQPEETQYF
TRBJ2-7	TRBV20-1	CSASGDRVSSYEQYF
TRBJ2-1	TRBV4-3	CASSQDRWTSGEQFF
TRBJ2-2	TRBV2	CASSVLQGNTGELFF